This T cell receptor (beta chain) was sequenced for a study of human T cells and chemical hapten exposure. Germline CDR1 and CDR2: KGHDR and SFDVKD. CDR3 length: 15 residues. The V and J ends lost 3 bases and 1 base, in that order; junction bases with no gene match: 2. The time point here: pre-sensitization, week 0. The treatment: therapeutic diphenylcyclopropenone sensitization with weekly scalp DPC. Via MiXCR, TCRdb re-called the RACE reads, giving one row per CDR3 protein. The sample yields a few hundred thousand distinct CDR3 sequences, roughly 6% seen once. Findings and caveats of the study: Among TCRs, those above 1 in 1000 frequency were unaffected by DPC sensitization. Expanded TCR counts at PT1 went up together with patch test score, a positive correlation. Among expanded TCRs, significantly more large CDR3 similarity clusters formed than among controls.

This clonotype has ten or more counts. Its target is not known. The sequence was obtained from a woman aged 18-29 years with alopecia areata. Some clones in this sample may be carry-over from other donors' samples. The V gene is TRBV24-1, the J gene TRBJ2-3; 8 bases align to TRBD1. The input for sequencing was whole blood, taken in connection with sensitization to the hapten diphenylcyclopropenone (DPC). This CDR3 reads CATSDVTGGTDTQYF. CDR3 DNA sequence: TGTGCCACCAGTGATGTGACAGGGGGCACAGATACGCAGTATTTT.